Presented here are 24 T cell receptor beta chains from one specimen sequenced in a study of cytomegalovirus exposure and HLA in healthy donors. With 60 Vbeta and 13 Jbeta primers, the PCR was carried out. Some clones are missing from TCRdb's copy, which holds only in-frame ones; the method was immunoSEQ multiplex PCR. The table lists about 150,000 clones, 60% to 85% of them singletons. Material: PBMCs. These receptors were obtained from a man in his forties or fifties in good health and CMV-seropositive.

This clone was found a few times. The CDR3 region is CASSFSPDRVGEQYF. CDR3 coding DNA: TGTGCCAGCAGTTTTTCCCCCGACAGGGTAGGCGAGCAGTACTTC. The rearrangement links TRBV27 to TRBJ2-7; 7 bases match TRBD1. The CDR3 has 15 amino acids. The germline gives CDR1 MNHEY, CDR2 SMNVEV (reference sequence). V shed 3 bases, J shed 6 bases, and the junction held 11 bases outside the gene matches.

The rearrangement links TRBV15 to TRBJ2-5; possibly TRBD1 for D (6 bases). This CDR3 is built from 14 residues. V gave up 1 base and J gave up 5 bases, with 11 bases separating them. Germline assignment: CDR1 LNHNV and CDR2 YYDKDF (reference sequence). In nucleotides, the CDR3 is TGTGCCACCAGCAGAGGACAGGTGGTGGAGACCCAGTACTTC. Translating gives CATSRGQVVETQYF.

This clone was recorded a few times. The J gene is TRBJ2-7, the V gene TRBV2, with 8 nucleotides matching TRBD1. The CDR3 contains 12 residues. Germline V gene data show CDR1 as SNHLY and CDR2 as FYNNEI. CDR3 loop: CFKQGAAYEQYF. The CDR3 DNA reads TGTTTCAAGCAGGGGGCGGCATACGAGCAGTACTTC. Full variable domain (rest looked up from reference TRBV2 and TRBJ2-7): EPEVTQTPSHQVTQMGQEVILRCVPISNHLYFYWYRQILGQKVEFLVSFYNNEISEKSEIFDDQFSVERPDGSNFTLKIRSTKLEDSAMYFCFKQGAAYEQYFGPGTRLTVT.

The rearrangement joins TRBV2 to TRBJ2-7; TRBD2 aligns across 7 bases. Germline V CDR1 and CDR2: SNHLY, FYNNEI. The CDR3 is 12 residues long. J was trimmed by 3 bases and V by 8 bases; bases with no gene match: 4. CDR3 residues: CASRTRLYEQYF. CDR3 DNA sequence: TGTGCCAGCCGGACTAGACTCTACGAGCAGTACTTC.

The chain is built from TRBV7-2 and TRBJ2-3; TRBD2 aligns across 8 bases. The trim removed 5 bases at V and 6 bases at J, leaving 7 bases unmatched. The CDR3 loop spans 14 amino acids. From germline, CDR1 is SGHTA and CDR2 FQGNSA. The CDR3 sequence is CASSLGGGRDTQYF. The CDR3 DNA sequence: TGTGCCAGCAGCCTCGGTGGCGGGAGGGATACGCAGTATTTT.

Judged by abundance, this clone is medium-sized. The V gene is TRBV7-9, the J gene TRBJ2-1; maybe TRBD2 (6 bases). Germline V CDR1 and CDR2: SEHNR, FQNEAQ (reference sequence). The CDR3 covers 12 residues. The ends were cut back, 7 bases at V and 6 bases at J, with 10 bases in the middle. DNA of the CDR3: TGTGCCAGCACGCCCGGGAGCAATGAGCAGTTCTTC. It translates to CASTPGSNEQFF.

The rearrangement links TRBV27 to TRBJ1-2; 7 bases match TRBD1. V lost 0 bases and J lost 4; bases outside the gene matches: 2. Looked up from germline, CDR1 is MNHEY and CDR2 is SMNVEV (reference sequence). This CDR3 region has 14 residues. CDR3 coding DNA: TGTGCCAGCAGTTTATCGGGACAGAGCTATGGCTACACCTTC. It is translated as CASSLSGQSYGYTF.

CDR3 residues: CASSIGTGEGIGYEQYF. CDR3 coding DNA: TGTGCCAGTAGTATCGGGACAGGGGAAGGTATTGGGTACGAGCAGTACTTC. The rearrangement joins TRBV19 to TRBJ2-7, with TRBD1 matching over 10 bases. There are 17 residues in the CDR3. Trimming at V came to 3 bases and at J to 4 bases, leaving 12 bases not matched to a gene. Germline V CDR1 and CDR2: LNHDA, SQIVND (reference sequence).

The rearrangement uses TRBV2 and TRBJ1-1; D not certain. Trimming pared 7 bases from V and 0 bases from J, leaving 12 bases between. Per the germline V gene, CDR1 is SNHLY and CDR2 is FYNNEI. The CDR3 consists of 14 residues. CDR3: CASKAEGLNTEAFF. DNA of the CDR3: TGTGCCAGCAAAGCCGAGGGATTGAACACTGAAGCTTTCTTT.

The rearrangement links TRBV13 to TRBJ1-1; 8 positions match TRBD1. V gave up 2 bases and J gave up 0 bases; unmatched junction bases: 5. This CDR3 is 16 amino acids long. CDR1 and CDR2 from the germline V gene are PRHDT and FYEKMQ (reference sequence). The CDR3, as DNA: TGTGCCAGCAGCTTAACAGGGGGAGTTTTGAACACTGAAGCTTTCTTT. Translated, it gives CASSLTGGVLNTEAFF.

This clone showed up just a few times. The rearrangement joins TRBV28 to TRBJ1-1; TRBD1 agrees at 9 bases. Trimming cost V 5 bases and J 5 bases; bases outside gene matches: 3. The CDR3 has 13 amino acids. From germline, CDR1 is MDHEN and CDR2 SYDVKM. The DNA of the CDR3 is TGTGCCAGCAGTAACAGGGGGCGAACTGAAGCTTTCTTT. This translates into CASSNRGRTEAFF.

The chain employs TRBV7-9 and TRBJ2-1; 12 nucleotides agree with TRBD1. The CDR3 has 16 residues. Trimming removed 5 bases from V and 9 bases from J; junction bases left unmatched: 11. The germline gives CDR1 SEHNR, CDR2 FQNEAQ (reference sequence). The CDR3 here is CASSPRDRGPTSEQFF. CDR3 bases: TGTGCCAGCAGCCCCCGGGACAGGGGGCCGACTAGTGAGCAGTTCTTC.

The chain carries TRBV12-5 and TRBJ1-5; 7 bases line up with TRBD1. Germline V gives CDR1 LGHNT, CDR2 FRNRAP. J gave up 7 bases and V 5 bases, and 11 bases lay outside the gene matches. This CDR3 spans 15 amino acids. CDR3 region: CASGPETGRRQPQHF. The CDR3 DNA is TGTGCTAGTGGTCCAGAGACAGGGCGAAGACAGCCCCAGCATTTT.

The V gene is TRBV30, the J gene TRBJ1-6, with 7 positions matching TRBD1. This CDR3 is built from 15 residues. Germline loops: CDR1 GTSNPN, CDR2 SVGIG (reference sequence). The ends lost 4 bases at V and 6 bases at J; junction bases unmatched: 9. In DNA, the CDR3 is TGTGCCTGGACGAGCATGACAGGGTTTAATTCACCCCTCCACTTT. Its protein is CAWTSMTGFNSPLHF.

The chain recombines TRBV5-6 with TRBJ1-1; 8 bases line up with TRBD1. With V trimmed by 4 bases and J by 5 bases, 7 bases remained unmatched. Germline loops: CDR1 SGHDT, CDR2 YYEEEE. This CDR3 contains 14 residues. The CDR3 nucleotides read TGTGCCAGCAGCCCGGACAGGGCGTGGACTGAAGCTTTCTTT. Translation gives CASSPDRAWTEAFF.

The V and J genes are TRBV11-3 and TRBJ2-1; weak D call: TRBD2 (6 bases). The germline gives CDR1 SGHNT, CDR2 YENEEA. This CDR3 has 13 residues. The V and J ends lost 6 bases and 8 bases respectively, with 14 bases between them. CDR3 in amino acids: CASSARWGDEQFF. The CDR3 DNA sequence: TGTGCCAGCAGTGCACGGTGGGGGGATGAGCAGTTCTTC.

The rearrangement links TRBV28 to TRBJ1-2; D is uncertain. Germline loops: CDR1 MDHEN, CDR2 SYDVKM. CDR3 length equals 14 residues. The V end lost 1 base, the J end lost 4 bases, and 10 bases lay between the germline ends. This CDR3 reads CASSLLPQSYGYTF. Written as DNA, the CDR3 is TGTGCCAGCAGTTTATTACCCCAGTCCTATGGCTACACCTTC.

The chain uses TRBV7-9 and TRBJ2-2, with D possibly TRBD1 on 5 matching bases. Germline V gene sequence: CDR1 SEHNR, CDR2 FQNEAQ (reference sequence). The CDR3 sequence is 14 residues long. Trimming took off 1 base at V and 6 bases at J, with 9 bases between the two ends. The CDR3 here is CASSLDRRSGELFF. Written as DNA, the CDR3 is TGTGCCAGCAGCTTAGACAGGCGCTCCGGGGAGCTGTTTTTT.

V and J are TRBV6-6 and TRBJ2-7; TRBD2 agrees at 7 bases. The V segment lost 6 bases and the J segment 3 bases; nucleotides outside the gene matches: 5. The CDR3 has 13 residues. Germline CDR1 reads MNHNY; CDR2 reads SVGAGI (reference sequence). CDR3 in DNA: TGTGCCAGCAGCCCGGGACTATTCTACGAGCAGTACTTC. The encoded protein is CASSPGLFYEQYF.

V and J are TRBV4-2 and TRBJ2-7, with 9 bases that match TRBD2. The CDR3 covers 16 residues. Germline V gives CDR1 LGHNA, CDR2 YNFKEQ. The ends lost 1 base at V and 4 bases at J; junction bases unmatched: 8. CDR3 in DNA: TGTGCCAGCAGCCAAGCGTCGCTAGCGGGACGTTACGAGCAGTACTTC. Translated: CASSQASLAGRYEQYF.

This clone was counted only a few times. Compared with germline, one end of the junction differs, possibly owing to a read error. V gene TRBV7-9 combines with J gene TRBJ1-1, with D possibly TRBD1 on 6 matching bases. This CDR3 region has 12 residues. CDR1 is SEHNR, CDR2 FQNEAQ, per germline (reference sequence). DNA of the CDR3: TGTTCCAGCAGTTATAGGGGGACTGAAGCTTTCTTT. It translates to CSSSYRGTEAFF.

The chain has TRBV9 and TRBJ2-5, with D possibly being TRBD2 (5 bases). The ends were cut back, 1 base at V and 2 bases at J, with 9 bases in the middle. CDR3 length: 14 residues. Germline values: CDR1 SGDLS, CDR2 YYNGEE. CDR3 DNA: TGTGCCAGCAGCGTACCGGGGTTTCAAGAGACCCAGTACTTC. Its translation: CASSVPGFQETQYF.

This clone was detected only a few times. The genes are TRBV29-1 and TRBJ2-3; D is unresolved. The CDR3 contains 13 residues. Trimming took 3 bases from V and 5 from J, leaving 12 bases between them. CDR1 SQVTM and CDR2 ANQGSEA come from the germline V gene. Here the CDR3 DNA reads TGCAGCGTTGACTTAGGAGCTCTAGATACGCAGTATTTT. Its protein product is CSVDLGALDTQYF.

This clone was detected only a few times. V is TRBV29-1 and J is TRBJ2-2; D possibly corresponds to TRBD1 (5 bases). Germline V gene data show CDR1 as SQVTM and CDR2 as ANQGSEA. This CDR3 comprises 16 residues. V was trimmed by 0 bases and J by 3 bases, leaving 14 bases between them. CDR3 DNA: TGCAGCGTTGAAGATTTGTCAGGGTCCGACACCGGGGAGCTGTTTTTT. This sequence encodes CSVEDLSGSDTGELFF.